The sequence of this T cell receptor beta chain was determined in a study of T cells after yellow fever vaccination. The overall study: SMART-Seq v4 Ultra Low Input prepared libraries from low-cell fractions.

Overall study results and limits: The study re-detected most primary-vaccination clones after the booster (approximately 97% CD4, 88% CD8).

TCRdb reprocessed the 5' RACE reads via MiXCR and lists one record per CDR3 protein. The sample contains more than 120,000 distinct CDR3 sequences, roughly 8% of which appear only once. Trimming removed 5 bases from V and 9 bases from J, with 13 bases in between. The CDR3 spans 12 residues. Germline CDR1 SGHVS, CDR2 FQNEAQ. There are many counts of this clonotype. The target antigen is unknown. The source material was CD4+ T cells sorted from PBMCs, sampled 5 days after the yellow fever booster vaccination. The clonotype originates from a man aged 25 to 45 who received the YFV17D yellow fever vaccine. The rearrangement joins TRBV7-8 to TRBJ2-5, with no clear D. The CDR3 region has the DNA TGTGCCAGCAGCCTGAGACCGGCGGCCCAGTACTTC. Encoded protein: CASSLRPAAQYF. Together with reference TRBV7-8 and TRBJ2-5, the CDR3 gives the full variable domain: GAGVSQSPRYKVAKRGQDVALRCDPISGHVSLFWYQQALGQGPEFLTYFQNEAQLDKSGLPSDRFFAERPEGSVSTLKIQRTQQEDSAVYLCASSLRPAAQYFGPGTRLLVL.